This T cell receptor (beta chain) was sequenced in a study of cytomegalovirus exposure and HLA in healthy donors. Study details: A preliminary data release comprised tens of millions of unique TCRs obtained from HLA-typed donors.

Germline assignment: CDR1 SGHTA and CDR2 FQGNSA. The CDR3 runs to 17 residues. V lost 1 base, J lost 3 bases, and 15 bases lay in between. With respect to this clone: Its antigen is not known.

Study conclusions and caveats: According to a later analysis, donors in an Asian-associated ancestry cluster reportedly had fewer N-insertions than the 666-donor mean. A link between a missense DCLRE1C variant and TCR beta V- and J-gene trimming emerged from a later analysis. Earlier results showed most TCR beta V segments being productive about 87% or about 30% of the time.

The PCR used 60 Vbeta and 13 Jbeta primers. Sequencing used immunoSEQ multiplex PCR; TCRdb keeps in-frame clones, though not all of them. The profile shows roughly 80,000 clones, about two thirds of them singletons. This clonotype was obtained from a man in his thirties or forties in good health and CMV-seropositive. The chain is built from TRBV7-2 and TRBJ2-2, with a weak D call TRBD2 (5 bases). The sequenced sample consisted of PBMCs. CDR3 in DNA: TGTGCCAGCAGCTTAGATGGTGGCGGGCCCTACACCGGGGAGCTGTTTTTT. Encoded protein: CASSLDGGGPYTGELFF.